Described below is a single T cell receptor beta chain sequence and its context. The entry originates in a study of blood T cell repertoires in COVID-19. Sequencing was performed with immunoSEQ multiplex PCR; in TCRdb, only in-frame clones are kept and a portion is missing. The sample holds about 270,000 clones, approximately 90% seen once. CDR1 and CDR2 from the germline V gene are LGHDT and YNNKEL (reference sequence). This CDR3 comprises 15 residues. The ends were cut back, 1 base at V and 0 bases at J, with 9 bases in the middle. V gene TRBV3-1 (or the pseudogene TRBV3-2) combines with J gene TRBJ1-2; a weak D match, TRBD1 (6 bases). The origin of this receptor is a woman younger than 45 with acute COVID-19. Sequencing input: PBMCs or T cells enriched from blood (not recorded which). In DNA form, the CDR3 reads TGTGCCAGCAGCCAAGGCAGGGGCGCTAACTATGGCTACACCTTC. Its protein is CASSQGRGANYGYTF.